This T cell receptor beta chain was found in a study of blood T cell repertoires in COVID-19 (dated by TCRdb to the early 2020s). Concerning the study at large: Collaborator samples came from the United States, Italy and Spain and covered acute and convalescent phases of COVID-19. The material from the prospective study consisted of cDNA or gDNA derived from T cells, B-cell-depleted T cells, or PBMCs. Subjects who had been exposed to COVID-19, were actively infected with it, or had recovered from it provided the deeply sampled blood TCRbeta repertoires that made up the dataset. A freely available public database, intended as a resource for researchers studying the immune response to SARS-CoV-2, is where the repertoires were released. The samples were drawn from the first 160 participants of the ongoing ImmuneRACE study and from 1,254 subjects provided by 6 global collaborators. Nearly every sample came with metadata listing a de-identified subject ID, COVID-19 status, age in years and sex. HLA class I and class II types, where available, came from metadata supplied by the sample provider rather than from assay-based typing.

A remark on this clone: The target of this receptor is not known. Base quality data are lacking; no much larger clone is found one base away.

TCRbeta CDR3 regions were amplified from genomic DNA by means of the immunoSEQ Assay, a bias-controlled multiplex PCR. In the original analysis: Nucleated cell counts per sample were estimated from amplification of reference gene primers within the assay. To quantify the absolute abundance of each unique TCRbeta CDR3 rearrangement, sequence reads were collapsed and filtered. For each sample, productive Simpson clonality was calculated by taking the square root of Simpson's diversity index across productive rearrangements. This is the immuneACCESS table as TCRdb keeps it, with only in-frame sequences that have V and J called. A part of the clones is gone; compared with another copy, unresolved V genes explain less than half, and the rest is unexplained. V and J calls and clone size follow that table, whereas D and trimming were derived from the DNA. The sample has about 190,000 clones on record, approximately 80% of them singletons. In total, the top ten clones hold approximately 12% of the sample.

What the work shows at the level of the full study, not this receptor alone: The amount of clinical and demographic metadata varied by source and participant and was provided uncurated.

A second Seattle source provided samples from volunteer blood donors who had recovered from COVID-19. Whole blood was collected in K2EDTA tubes by collaborating institutions according to the institutions' own protocols. For TCRbeta analysis, collaborator samples were shipped as frozen whole blood, as isolated PBMCs, or as DNA extracted from either sample type. The sequencing sample was made of peripheral blood. The receptor comes from a man aged 50 to 60 who had recovered from COVID-19.

The CDR3 region: CANAFGTSGRVNTGELFF. The nucleotides read TGTGCCAACGCCTTCGGGACTAGCGGGAGAGTAAACACCGGGGAGCTGTTTTTT. The rearrangement combines TRBV21-1 with TRBJ2-2; no check of the table's D call, TRBD2, against the DNA was made. TRBV21-1 is assigned pseudogene status. The CDR3 numbers 18 residues from cysteine through phenylalanine. Only the CDR3 part of the read is kept: 54 bases, read in frame from the first base.